The 2 T cell receptor beta chains below come from one sample, sequenced in a study of type 1 and type 2 diabetes patients. Amplification started from genomic DNA. Amplification of the beta chain CDR3 used 30 forward and 13 reverse multiplex primers. TCRdb analysed the multiplex PCR reads with MiXCR anew, one entry per CDR3 protein. The sample yields about 290,000 distinct CDR3 sequences, over 45% seen once. The sample was peripheral blood mononuclear cells (PBMCs). The receptors shown here come from a man aged 18 to 29 with type 2 diabetes.

This clonotype showed up just a few times. The V call is TRBV5-1, the J call TRBJ1-1, with D perhaps matching TRBD1 (5 bases). Trimming stripped 2 bases from V and 5 bases from J, with 13 bases between. Germline CDR1 SGHRS, CDR2 YFSETQ. The CDR3 consists of 14 residues. This chain's CDR3 is CASSLQDTGTEAFF. CDR3 DNA: TGCGCCAGCAGCTTACAGGATACGGGGACTGAAGCTTTCTTT.

The chain is built from TRBV19 and TRBJ2-1; TRBD2 might be the D (5 bases). Looked up from germline, CDR1 is LNHDA and CDR2 is SQIVND (reference sequence). The germline V and J ends were trimmed by 5 bases and 8 bases, with 16 bases remaining between them. The CDR3 is 14 amino acids. The DNA of the CDR3 is TGTGCCAGTAGTGGGTTTGAGGGTGGGGATGAGCAGTTCTTC. Translated, it gives CASSGFEGGDEQFF.